This passage covers 18 T cell receptor beta chains from one sample sequenced in a study of cytomegalovirus exposure and HLA in healthy donors. This PCR relied on a set of 60 Vbeta primers and 13 Jbeta primers. Only in-frame clones appear in the TCRdb table, and some are missing; sequencing was by immunoSEQ multiplex PCR. The sample has 110,000 to 150,000 clones; around 80% are singletons. Sequencing was done on a sample of PBMCs. The source of these receptors is a female donor in good health and CMV-seronegative.

This clone was counted a single time. This chain joins TRBV2 and TRBJ1-2, with D perhaps TRBD1 (6 bases). Germline loops: CDR1 SNHLY, CDR2 FYNNEI. This CDR3 spans 14 amino acids. Trimming took 6 bases from V and 0 from J, leaving 11 bases between them. The CDR3 reads CASRDSLANYGYTF. CDR3 DNA: TGTGCCAGCAGGGACAGCCTAGCTAACTATGGCTACACCTTC.

The chain employs TRBV4-3 and TRBJ1-5; D might be TRBD1 (5 bases). The CDR3 extends over 15 amino acids. The V and J ends lost 1 base and 7 bases respectively, with 14 bases between them. Per germline, CDR1 LGHNA and CDR2 YSLEER. CDR3 residues: CASSQAGGRGQPQHF. Here the CDR3 DNA reads TGCGCCAGCAGCCAAGCGGGGGGTCGGGGACAGCCCCAGCATTTT.

The V call is TRBV7-8, the J call TRBJ1-2, with 9 bases matching TRBD1. V shed 5 bases, J shed 4 bases, and the junction held 2 bases outside the gene matches. The CDR3 contains 13 residues. Germline CDR1 SGHVS, CDR2 FQNEAQ. The CDR3 protein is CASSETGGYGYTF. In DNA, the CDR3 is TGTGCCAGCAGCGAGACAGGGGGCTATGGCTACACCTTC.

The chain has TRBV30 and TRBJ1-2; 11 bases fit TRBD1. The germline gives CDR1 GTSNPN, CDR2 SVGIG (reference sequence). The CDR3 contains 15 residues. The ends lost 0 bases at V and 9 bases at J; junction bases unmatched: 9. The CDR3 DNA is TGTGCCTGGAGTGTACAGGGGACAGGGGGTGGTCGCTACACCTTC. It is translated as CAWSVQGTGGGRYTF.

The CDR3 sequence: CASSLDRGEQYF. The CDR3 nucleotides are TGTGCCAGCAGCTTAGACAGGGGCGAGCAGTACTTC. The V and J genes are TRBV7-9 and TRBJ2-7; 7 bases map to TRBD1. V gave up 1 base and J gave up 6 bases; unmatched junction bases: 0. The CDR3 runs 12 residues. The germline gives CDR1 SEHNR, CDR2 FQNEAQ (reference sequence).

The genes are TRBV7-6 and TRBJ1-2, with TRBD1 matching over 9 bases. The trim removed 1 base at V and 6 bases at J, leaving 6 bases unmatched. CDR1 SGHVS and CDR2 FNYEAQ come from the germline V gene. This CDR3 region has 15 residues. The CDR3 sequence: CASSLEDNRGHGYTF. The CDR3 nucleotides are TGTGCCAGCAGCTTAGAGGACAACAGGGGGCATGGCTACACCTTC.

The V call is TRBV6-6, the J call TRBJ1-1, with D possibly TRBD1 on 6 matching bases. From germline, CDR1 is MNHNY and CDR2 SVGAGI (reference sequence). The length of the CDR3 is 14 residues. Trimming cost V 2 bases and J 6 bases, with 13 bases left between them. CDR3: CASSYEGVGAEAFF. DNA for the CDR3: TGTGCCAGCAGTTACGAGGGGGTGGGCGCTGAAGCTTTCTTT.

The chain is built from TRBV25-1 and TRBJ2-7; 10 positions agree with TRBD1. V shed 5 bases, J shed 4 bases, and the junction held 5 bases outside the gene matches. Germline CDR1 is MGHDK and CDR2 is SYGVNS. CDR3 size: 14 residues. The CDR3 protein is CASSKGQGMYEQYF. The CDR3 region has the DNA TGTGCCAGCAGTAAGGGACAGGGGATGTACGAGCAGTACTTC.

The chain couples TRBV15 to TRBJ1-5, with 9 bases fitting TRBD1. With V trimmed by 1 base and J by 5 bases, 6 bases remained unmatched. Per the germline V gene, CDR1 is LNHNV and CDR2 is YYDKDF (reference sequence). CDR3 length: 16 amino acids. The CDR3 protein is CATSRALGTGHQPQHF. CDR3 sequence (DNA): TGTGCCACCAGCAGAGCGCTTGGGACAGGGCATCAGCCCCAGCATTTT.

This chain uses TRBV6-5 with TRBJ2-7; a possible D gene is TRBD2 (7 bases). Trimming pared 6 bases from V and 4 bases from J, leaving 19 bases between. Germline CDR1 and CDR2: MNHEY and SVGAGI. This CDR3 has 15 amino acids. CDR3 sequence reads: CASRNGGGASYEQYF. The CDR3 DNA reads TGTGCCAGCAGGAATGGAGGGGGGGCTTCTTACGAGCAGTACTTC.

In DNA, the CDR3 is TGCGCCAGCAGCTTGGGGGACGGGACTTACTACAATGAGCAGTTCTTC. Translation: CASSLGDGTYYNEQFF. This rearrangement joins TRBV5-1 to TRBJ2-1; D may be TRBD2 (6 bases). CDR3 length equals 16 residues. The V and J ends lost 0 bases and 3 bases respectively, with 13 bases between them. The germline CDR1 and CDR2 sequences are SGHRS and YFSETQ.

This clone has just a few counts. The V call is TRBV5-1, the J call TRBJ2-1; D perhaps matches TRBD2 (6 bases). Germline CDR1 and CDR2: SGHRS and YFSETQ. This CDR3 has 16 residues. The V end lost 1 base, the J end lost 2 bases, and 13 bases lay between the germline ends. The CDR3 bases are TGCGCCAGCAGCTTGTCCATAGCGGACGCCTACAATGAGCAGTTCTTC. Protein: CASSLSIADAYNEQFF.

V and J are TRBV6-6 and TRBJ1-2; the D gene is possibly TRBD1 (5 bases). This CDR3 is 14 amino acids long. Trimming stripped 4 bases from V and 1 base from J, with 10 bases between. Looked up from germline, CDR1 is MNHNY and CDR2 is SVGAGI (reference sequence). The CDR3 sequence is CASSFPQVNYGYTF. Here the CDR3 DNA reads TGTGCCAGCAGTTTCCCACAGGTTAACTATGGCTACACCTTC.

This sequence joins TRBV2 and TRBJ2-7; 12 positions match TRBD2. The V gene's germline CDR1 is SNHLY and CDR2 FYNNEI. This CDR3 spans 19 amino acids. V lost 0 bases to trimming and J lost 3 bases; unmatched junction nucleotides: 12. The CDR3 protein is CASSEALRGLAGNVYEQYF. The CDR3 nucleotides read TGTGCCAGCAGTGAAGCGCTTCGAGGACTAGCGGGGAACGTCTACGAGCAGTACTTC.

The chain joins TRBV6-5 to TRBJ2-3; TRBD1 agrees at 8 bases. This CDR3 region has 15 residues. The trim removed 2 bases at V and 2 bases at J, leaving 3 bases unmatched. The germline CDR1 and CDR2 sequences are MNHEY and SVGAGI. CDR3 sequence: CASSYAGGNTDTQYF. As DNA, the CDR3 is TGTGCCAGCAGTTACGCAGGGGGCAACACAGATACGCAGTATTTT.

Only a few counts were recorded for this clone. Relative to the germline gene, one junction end is altered; a read error may explain this. The V call is TRBV7-7, the J call TRBJ2-5; TRBD2 might be the D (5 bases). Per germline, CDR1 SSHAT and CDR2 FNYEAQ (reference sequence). The CDR3 is 13 residues long. This CDR3 reads CASSLMGEETQYF. The DNA for the CDR3 is TGTGCTAGCAGCTTAATGGGAGAAGAGACCCAGTACTTC.

The gene calls are TRBV4-1 and TRBJ1-4; 9 bases line up with TRBD1. CDR3 size: 12 residues. Germline trimming cut 8 bases from V and 7 bases from J; bases unmatched to any gene: 2. Germline V gives CDR1 MGHRA, CDR2 YSYEKL. The CDR3 DNA reads TGCGCCAGCGGACAGGGGAGTGAAAAACTGTTTTTT. Translated, it gives CASGQGSEKLFF.

The chain couples TRBV7-6 to TRBJ2-3, with 12 bases identical to TRBD2. Per the germline V gene, CDR1 is SGHVS and CDR2 is FNYEAQ. V lost 5 bases, J lost 6 bases, and 6 bases stayed unmatched. The CDR3 has 15 amino acids. For the CDR3, the DNA is TGTGCCAGCAGCCTCACTAGCGGGAGGCGGGATACGCAGTATTTT. Translation: CASSLTSGRRDTQYF.